A single sample gave rise to the 29 T cell receptor beta chains below, sequenced in a study of T-cell reconstitution after alpha-beta-depleted transplantation in children. Unique molecular identifiers were incorporated during preparation of the TCRbeta library. A single record per CDR3 protein comes from TCRdb applying MiXCR to the PCR reads. The sample lists about 980,000 distinct CDR3 sequences, about 31% occurring once. Sequenced here: PBMCs, mostly from graft donor cells, sampled 360 days after TCRalphabeta/CD19-depleted stem cell transplant. These receptors all come from a boy in the first two years of life who had a stem cell transplant for SCID, so the T cells may come from the graft donor.

About this clonotype itself: A read error may be the cause here, since a much bigger clone is one base away. The chain has TRBV20-1 and TRBJ2-1; 7 bases are a match to TRBD2. V trimming: 0 bases; J trimming: 6 bases; junction bases outside the gene matches: 8. This CDR3 contains 15 residues. Germline values: CDR1 DFQATT, CDR2 SNEGSKA (reference sequence). In DNA form, the CDR3 reads TGCAGTGCTAGAGATATGGGGAGGGGATGCAATGAGCAGTTCTTC. It specifies CSARDMGRGCNEQFF.

This clonotype was recorded a few times. The chain has TRBV29-1 and TRBJ2-7, with 10 positions matching TRBD1. Germline values: CDR1 SQVTM, CDR2 ANQGSEA. V trimming: 6 bases; J trimming: 3 bases; junction bases outside the gene matches: 11. The CDR3 contains 15 residues. CDR3 sequence (DNA): TGCAGCGTGGGGGTCTTGGGACAGGGGAGCTACGAGCAGTACTTC. Protein: CSVGVLGQGSYEQYF.

This clonotype was counted between two and nine times. This chain uses TRBV7-7 with TRBJ2-7; 8 nucleotides line up with TRBD1. The CDR3 consists of 15 residues. V shed 5 bases, J shed 2 bases, and the junction held 8 bases outside the gene matches. CDR1 and CDR2 (germline): SSHAT, FNYEAQ (reference sequence). The CDR3 sequence is CASSPGTGYPYEQYF. The CDR3 DNA is TGTGCCAGCAGCCCCGGGACAGGTTACCCCTACGAGCAGTACTTC.

This clonotype was seen more than once but under ten times. V gene TRBV5-5 combines with J gene TRBJ2-5; D is unresolved. The CDR3 loop spans 15 amino acids. V lost 0 bases and J 5 bases, leaving 14 bases between the germline ends. CDR1 is SGHKS, CDR2 YYEKEE, per germline (reference sequence). The CDR3 nucleotides read TGTGCCAGCAGCTTGGTGGTAGGGTCTAAGGAGACCCAGTACTTC. As protein: CASSLVVGSKETQYF. The full variable domain, with the rest looked up from reference TRBV5-5 and TRBJ2-5, is DAGVTQSPTHLIKTRGQQVTLRCSPISGHKSVSWYQQVLGQGPQFIFQYYEKEERGRGNFPDRFSARQFPNYSSELNVNALLLGDSALYLCASSLVVGSKETQYFGPGTRLLVL.

This clonotype was picked up a small number of times. The genes are TRBV20-1 and TRBJ1-2, with D perhaps matching TRBD1 (6 bases). Germline lookup yields CDR1 DFQATT and CDR2 SNEGSKA (reference sequence). The CDR3 has 14 amino acids. Trimming shortened V by 5 bases and J by 3 bases, and 16 bases separated the two germline ends. The CDR3 here is CSAPQGNGDYGYTF. As DNA, the CDR3 is TGCAGTGCTCCACAGGGTAACGGGGACTATGGCTACACCTTC.

This chain uses TRBV12-3 or TRBV12-4 with TRBJ2-3, with 9 bases identical to TRBD2. This CDR3 spans 16 amino acids. V dropped 4 bases and J dropped 1; count of bases not matched to a gene: 6. CDR3 sequence (DNA): TGTGCCAGCAGTTCCGCGCGGGGGGGCGGCACAGATACGCAGTATTTT. Its translation is CASSSARGGGTDTQYF.

The chain joins TRBV6-1 to TRBJ2-7, with TRBD1 identical over 9 bases. The germline gives CDR1 MNHNS, CDR2 SASEGT. CDR3 length: 15 residues. V lost 5 bases and J lost 2; bases outside the gene matches: 7. CDR3 sequence: CASSPTGTGTYEQYF. As DNA, the CDR3 is TGTGCCAGCAGTCCCACCGGGACAGGGACCTACGAGCAGTACTTC.

This clonotype was counted only a few times. The rearrangement uses TRBV4-2 and TRBJ1-1, with D perhaps matching TRBD1 (5 bases). The CDR3 runs to 18 residues. CDR1 is LGHNA and CDR2 is YNFKEQ in the germline V gene. V lost 0 bases and J 0 bases, leaving 17 bases between the germline ends. The CDR3 DNA reads as TGTGCCAGCAGCCAAGATCGGGCGGGGCCCTACCTGAACACTGAAGCTTTCTTT. This translates into CASSQDRAGPYLNTEAFF.

This clonotype came up many times. V is TRBV9 and J is TRBJ1-6; D unclear. This CDR3 is 14 amino acids long. V gave up 0 bases and J gave up 9 bases, with 10 bases separating them. Germline CDR1 and CDR2: SGDLS and YYNGEE. CDR3 DNA sequence: TGTGCCAGCAGCGTAGAGACGATGGGTTCACCCCTCCACTTT. Its protein product is CASSVETMGSPLHF.

This clonotype occurred a few times. This CDR3 reads CATSREVGAPYNEQFF. CDR3 coding DNA: TGTGCCACCAGCAGAGAGGTGGGAGCCCCGTACAATGAGCAGTTCTTC. The V gene is TRBV15, the J gene TRBJ2-1; D might be TRBD2 (5 bases). The germline CDR1 and CDR2 sequences are LNHNV and YYDKDF (reference sequence). CDR3 length: 16 residues. V lost 0 bases, J lost 4 bases, and 13 bases lay in between.

The J gene is TRBJ2-7, the V gene TRBV7-2; 8 bases fit TRBD2. V shed 0 bases and J 5 bases; nucleotides not matched to a gene: 6. Germline values: CDR1 SGHTA, CDR2 FQGNSA. The CDR3 is 15 residues long. CDR3 DNA sequence: TGTGCCAGCAGCTTAGCGGGGACTAGACCGGACGAGCAGTACTTC. The encoded protein is CASSLAGTRPDEQYF.

The chain is built from TRBV5-1 and TRBJ1-1, with a weak D call TRBD1 (6 bases). Trimming removed 5 bases at V and 5 bases at J, with 10 bases between. The CDR3 extends over 12 amino acids. Germline V gives CDR1 SGHRS, CDR2 YFSETQ. The CDR3 here is CASRLQGTEAFF. The CDR3 DNA reads TGCGCCAGCAGACTACAGGGTACTGAAGCTTTCTTT.

A few counts support this clonotype. The chain carries TRBV29-1 and TRBJ1-2; D possibly corresponds to TRBD1 (5 bases). V lost 7 bases, J lost 8 bases, and 20 bases lay in between. CDR3 length: 13 residues. The V gene's germline CDR1 is SQVTM and CDR2 ANQGSEA. The CDR3 region is CSAKTGQGWGYTF. The CDR3, as DNA: TGCAGCGCCAAGACTGGGCAGGGTTGGGGCTACACCTTC.

The chain is built from TRBV5-1 and TRBJ1-5; D may be TRBD1 (6 bases). Germline V gives CDR1 SGHRS, CDR2 YFSETQ. The CDR3 sequence is 15 residues long. V lost 8 bases to trimming and J lost 2 bases, with 17 bases between them. CDR3: CARRGGFGRNQPQHF. CDR3 DNA: TGCGCCAGGAGGGGGGGGTTTGGCCGCAATCAGCCCCAGCATTTT.

The chain links TRBV18 to TRBJ2-3, with a tentative D call TRBD2 (5 bases). CDR1 and CDR2 (germline): KGHSH, LQKENI. The CDR3 covers 19 residues. Trimming stripped 0 bases from V and 1 base from J, with 20 bases between. The CDR3 loop reads CASSPPQAGQPYRTDTQYF. CDR3 DNA: TGTGCCAGCTCACCACCGCAGGCGGGCCAACCCTACCGCACAGATACGCAGTATTTT.

The sample holds a few counts of this clonotype. The V gene is TRBV27, the J gene TRBJ2-3, with unresolved D. Germline CDR1 MNHEY, CDR2 SMNVEV (reference sequence). CDR3 length: 17 amino acids. The V end was cut by 6 bases, the J end by 0 bases, with 19 bases between. The CDR3 nucleotides are TGTGCCAGCAGGCGTCGAGCTACAGCGAGTAGCACAGATACGCAGTATTTT. It is translated as CASRRRATASSTDTQYF.

This clonotype turned up a few times. This sequence joins TRBV2 and TRBJ2-2; D gene uncertain. The CDR3 covers 15 residues. V lost 2 bases to trimming and J lost 6 bases, with 13 bases between them. CDR1 and CDR2 from the germline V gene are SNHLY and FYNNEI. CDR3 loop: CASSERLEFAGELFF. CDR3 sequence (DNA): TGTGCCAGCAGTGAACGGCTAGAGTTCGCCGGGGAGCTGTTTTTT.

This clonotype was seen repeatedly, ten times or more. The chain carries TRBV12-3 or TRBV12-4 and TRBJ2-3; possibly TRBD1 for D (6 bases). CDR3 length: 14 residues. Trimming took 5 bases from V and 2 from J, leaving 11 bases between them. This CDR3 is CASSPDRYTDTQYF. In DNA form, the CDR3 reads TGTGCCAGCAGTCCTGACAGGTACACAGATACGCAGTATTTT.

This clonotype was picked up a small number of times. The V call is TRBV6-2 or TRBV6-3, the J call TRBJ1-5, with 9 positions matching TRBD1. CDR1 MNHEY and CDR2 SVGEGT come from the germline V gene. After removal of 4 bases from V and 4 bases from J, the junction contained 8 bases not matched to a gene. This CDR3 is 16 amino acids long. In DNA form, the CDR3 reads TGTGCCAGCAGTTTCCCCGGGACAGGGCGGAATCAGCCCCAGCATTTT. It translates to CASSFPGTGRNQPQHF.

This clonotype was recorded a few times. The V gene is TRBV11-2, the J gene TRBJ2-5, with TRBD2 matching 13 bases. Looked up from germline, CDR1 is SGHAT and CDR2 is FQNNGV. After removal of 1 base from V and 3 bases from J, the junction contained 14 bases not matched to a gene. The CDR3 sequence is 20 residues long. The CDR3 DNA reads TGTGCCAGCAGCTTAGGGGGACTAGCGGGACAGACTCCCTCAAAAGAGACCCAGTACTTC. This codes for CASSLGGLAGQTPSKETQYF.

The chain combines TRBV10-3 with TRBJ2-7; D remains unclear. This CDR3 comprises 15 residues. Germline CDR1 is ENHRY and CDR2 is SYGVKD. The V gene lost 1 base and the J gene lost 1 base, with 11 bases spanning the gap. Here the CDR3 DNA reads TGTGCCATCAGTGAGTGGAGCGTTCTTTCCTACGAGCAGTACTTC. Its translation is CAISEWSVLSYEQYF.

This clonotype was seen more than once but under ten times. The chain combines TRBV27 with TRBJ1-4; no firm D call. The CDR3 spans 14 residues. Germline CDR1 MNHEY, CDR2 SMNVEV (reference sequence). V lost 2 bases and J lost 4, with 8 bases in between. CDR3 sequence (DNA): TGTGCCAGCAGTTTAAGGGAGTTTAATGAAAAACTGTTTTTT. Amino acids: CASSLREFNEKLFF.

This clonotype was observed at least ten times. The V call is TRBV20-1, the J call TRBJ2-2, with TRBD2 identical over 9 bases. This CDR3 is built from 16 residues. Germline lookup yields CDR1 DFQATT and CDR2 SNEGSKA (reference sequence). The J segment lost 0 bases and the V segment lost 6 bases, leaving 8 bases of the junction unmatched. CDR3 region: CSALMAGGPNTGELFF. The CDR3 DNA follows: TGCAGTGCCTTAATGGCGGGGGGGCCGAACACCGGGGAGCTGTTTTTT.

The chain joins TRBV9 to TRBJ1-1; D is unclear. The CDR3 length is 13 residues. Trimming removed 0 bases from V and 5 bases from J, with 8 bases in between. CDR1 and CDR2 from the germline V gene are SGDLS and YYNGEE. In nucleotides, the CDR3 is TGTGCCAGCAGCGTAGGTCGGTTTACTGAAGCTTTCTTT. This gives the protein CASSVGRFTEAFF. Complete variable domain (other parts from reference TRBV9 and TRBJ1-1): DSGVTQTPKHLITATGQRVTLRCSPRSGDLSVYWYQQSLDQGLQFLIQYYNGEERAKGNILERFSAQQFPDLHSELNLSSLELGDSALYFCASSVGRFTEAFFGQGTRLTVV.

The chain joins TRBV10-3 to TRBJ2-7, with 9 bases that match TRBD2. Per the germline V gene, CDR1 is ENHRY and CDR2 is SYGVKD. Trimming cost V 4 bases and J 2 bases; bases outside gene matches: 9. This CDR3 spans 16 amino acids. The CDR3 coding sequence is TGTGCCATCAGTGGGAGAGCGGGGGGCAATACCTACGAGCAGTACTTC. Translation gives CAISGRAGGNTYEQYF.

This clonotype was seen a few times. V is TRBV12-3 or TRBV12-4 and J is TRBJ2-2; D might be TRBD1 (6 bases). The CDR3 extends over 14 amino acids. With 6 bases removed from V and 4 bases from J, the gap between germline ends came to 12 bases. The CDR3 DNA sequence: TGTGCCAGCAGCGCCGGGACATTCACCGGGGAGCTGTTTTTT. This translates into CASSAGTFTGELFF.

This chain uses TRBV6-1 with TRBJ1-4; D might be TRBD1 (5 bases). V was trimmed by 5 bases and J by 3 bases, leaving 19 bases between them. The germline V gene encodes CDR1 MNHNS and CDR2 SASEGT. This CDR3 contains 17 residues. The chain's CDR3 is CASSPFEATGPNEKLFF. The CDR3 DNA sequence: TGTGCCAGCAGTCCCTTCGAAGCTACAGGTCCTAATGAAAAACTGTTTTTT.

This clonotype was seen at least ten times. The chain is built from TRBV5-1 and TRBJ2-3; D is uncertain. V lost 3 bases to trimming and J lost 6 bases, with 11 bases between them. CDR1 SGHRS and CDR2 YFSETQ come from the germline V gene. The CDR3 totals 13 residues. CDR3 DNA: TGCGCCAGCAGCTGGGATAGGACCGATACGCAGTATTTT. Translating it yields CASSWDRTDTQYF.

The genes are TRBV28 and TRBJ2-7, with D possibly matching TRBD2 (5 bases). Trimming took off 4 bases at V and 2 bases at J, with 15 bases between the two ends. There are 15 residues in the CDR3. Per the germline V gene, CDR1 is MDHEN and CDR2 is SYDVKM. The CDR3 region has the DNA TGTGCCAGCAGTTCCCCCCCAAGCGGAACCTACGAGCAGTACTTC. Translation: CASSSPPSGTYEQYF.